This TCR beta chain was identified in a study of blood T cell repertoires in COVID-19. Study background: From the United States, Italy and Spain came samples of acute and convalescent COVID-19. Sample material is recorded as cDNA or gDNA derived from T cells, B-cell-depleted T cells, or PBMCs.

This CDR3 comprises 14 residues. Germline V gene lookup returns CDR1 MNHNY and CDR2 SVGAGI (reference sequence). V trimming: 7 bases; J trimming: 6 bases; junction bases outside the gene matches: 11. Generated by immunoSEQ multiplex PCR, the TCRdb table keeps only in-frame clones and is missing some. The table shows 210,000 or so clones, with approximately 88% occurring only once. The chain links TRBV6-6 to TRBJ2-7; 8 positions agree with TRBD1. This TCR was sampled from a man in his forties with acute or convalescent COVID-19. The sequenced sample was peripheral blood. In DNA form, the CDR3 reads TGTGCCAGCAATACCCCGACAGGGGCAGGCGAGCAGTACTTC. Its protein product is CASNTPTGAGEQYF.